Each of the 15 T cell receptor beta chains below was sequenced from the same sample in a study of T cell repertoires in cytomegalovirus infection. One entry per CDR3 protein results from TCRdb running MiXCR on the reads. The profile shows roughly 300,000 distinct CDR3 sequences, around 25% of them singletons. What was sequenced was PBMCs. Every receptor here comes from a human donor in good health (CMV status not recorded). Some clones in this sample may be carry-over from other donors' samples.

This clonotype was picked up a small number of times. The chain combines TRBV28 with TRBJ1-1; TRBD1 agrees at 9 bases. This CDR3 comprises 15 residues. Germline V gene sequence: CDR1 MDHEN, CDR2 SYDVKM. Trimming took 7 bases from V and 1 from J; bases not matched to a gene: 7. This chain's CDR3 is CASTDPQGANTEAFF. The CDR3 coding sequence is TGTGCCAGCACTGACCCACAGGGGGCGAACACTGAAGCTTTCTTT.

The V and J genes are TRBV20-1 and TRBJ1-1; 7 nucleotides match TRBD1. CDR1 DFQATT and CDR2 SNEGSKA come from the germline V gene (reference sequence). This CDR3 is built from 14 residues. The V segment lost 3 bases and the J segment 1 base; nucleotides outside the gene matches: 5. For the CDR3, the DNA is TGCAGTGCTAGGGAGGGACAGAGGAACACTGAAGCTTTCTTT. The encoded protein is CSAREGQRNTEAFF.

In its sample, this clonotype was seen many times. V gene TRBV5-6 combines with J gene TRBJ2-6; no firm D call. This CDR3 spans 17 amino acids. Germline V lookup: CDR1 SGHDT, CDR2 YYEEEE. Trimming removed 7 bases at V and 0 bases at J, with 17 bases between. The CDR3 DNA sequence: TGTGCCAGCGCGGACCGCGGAGACCTCTCTGGGGCCAACGTCCTGACTTTC. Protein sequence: CASADRGDLSGANVLTF.

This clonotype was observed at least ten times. The CDR3, as DNA: TGTGCCAGCAGCGCGGGACTAGCGGGGGCTAACACCGGGGAGCTGTTTTTT. This translates into CASSAGLAGANTGELFF. The gene calls are TRBV5-4 and TRBJ2-2; 14 bases fit TRBD2. CDR1 is SGHNT, CDR2 YYREEE, per germline (reference sequence). The CDR3 totals 17 residues. The ends lost 4 bases at V and 2 bases at J; junction bases unmatched: 4.

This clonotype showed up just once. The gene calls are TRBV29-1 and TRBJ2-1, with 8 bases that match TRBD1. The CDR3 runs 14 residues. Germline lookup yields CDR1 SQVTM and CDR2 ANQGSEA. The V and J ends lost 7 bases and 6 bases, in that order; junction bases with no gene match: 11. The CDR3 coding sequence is TGCAGCGCCGAACGGGGGACAGGTTTCAATGAGCAGTTCTTC. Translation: CSAERGTGFNEQFF.

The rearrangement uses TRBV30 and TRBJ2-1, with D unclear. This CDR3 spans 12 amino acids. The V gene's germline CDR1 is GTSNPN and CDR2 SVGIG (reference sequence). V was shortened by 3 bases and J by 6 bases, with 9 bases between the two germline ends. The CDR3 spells CAWSNLVNEQFF. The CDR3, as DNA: TGTGCCTGGAGCAACTTAGTCAATGAGCAGTTCTTC.

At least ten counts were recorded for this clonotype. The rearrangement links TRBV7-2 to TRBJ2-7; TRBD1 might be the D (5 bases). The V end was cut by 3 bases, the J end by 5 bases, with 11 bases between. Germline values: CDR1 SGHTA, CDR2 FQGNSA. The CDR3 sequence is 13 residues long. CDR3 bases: TGTGCCAGCAGCTTTTGGCAGGGTAACGAGCAGTACTTC. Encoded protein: CASSFWQGNEQYF.

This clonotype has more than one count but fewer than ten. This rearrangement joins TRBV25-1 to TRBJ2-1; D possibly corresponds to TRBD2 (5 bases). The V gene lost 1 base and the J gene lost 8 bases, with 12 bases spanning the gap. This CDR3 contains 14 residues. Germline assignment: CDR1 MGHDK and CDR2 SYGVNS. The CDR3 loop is CASSELRRYDEQFF. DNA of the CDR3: TGTGCCAGCAGTGAATTAAGGAGGTATGATGAGCAGTTCTTC. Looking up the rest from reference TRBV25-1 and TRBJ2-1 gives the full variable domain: EADIYQTPRYLVIGTGKKITLECSQTMGHDKMYWYQQDPGMELHLIHYSYGVNSTEKGDLSSESTVSRIRTEHFPLTLESARPSHTSQYLCASSELRRYDEQFFGPGTRLTVL.

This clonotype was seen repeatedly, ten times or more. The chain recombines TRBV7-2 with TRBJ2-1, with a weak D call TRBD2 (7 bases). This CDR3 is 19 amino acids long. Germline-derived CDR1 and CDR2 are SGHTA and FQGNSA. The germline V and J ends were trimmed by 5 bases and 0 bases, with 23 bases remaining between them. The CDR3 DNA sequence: TGTGCCAGCAGCCCTAGGGGGGGCGTCGGGCAGAGCTCCTACAATGAGCAGTTCTTC. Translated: CASSPRGGVGQSSYNEQFF. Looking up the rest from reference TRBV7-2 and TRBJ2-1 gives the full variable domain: GAGVSQSPSNKVTEKGKDVELRCDPISGHTALYWYRQSLGQGLEFLIYFQGNSAPDKSGLPSDRFSAERTGGSVSTLTIQRTQQEDSAVYLCASSPRGGVGQSSYNEQFFGPGTRLTVL.

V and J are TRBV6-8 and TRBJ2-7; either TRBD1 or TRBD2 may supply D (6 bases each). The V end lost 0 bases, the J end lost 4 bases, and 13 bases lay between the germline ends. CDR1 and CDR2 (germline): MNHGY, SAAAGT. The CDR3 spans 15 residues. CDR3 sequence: CASSYSGGLGYEQYF. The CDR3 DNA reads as TGTGCCAGCAGTTACTCGGGGGGCCTGGGATACGAGCAGTACTTC.

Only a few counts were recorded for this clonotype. CDR3 nucleotide sequence: TGTGCCAGCAGTTGGGATAAGGGCAGGGACTACAATGAGCAGTTCTTC. This translates into CASSWDKGRDYNEQFF. The rearrangement uses TRBV6-1 and TRBJ2-1; a possible D gene is TRBD1 (5 bases). V was clipped by 5 bases and J by 3 bases, with 17 bases between them. This CDR3 has 16 residues. CDR1 and CDR2 (germline): MNHNS, SASEGT.

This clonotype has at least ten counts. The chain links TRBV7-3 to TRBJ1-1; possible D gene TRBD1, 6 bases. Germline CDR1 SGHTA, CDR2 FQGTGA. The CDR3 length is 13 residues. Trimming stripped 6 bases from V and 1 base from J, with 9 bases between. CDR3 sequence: CASSSDRNTEAFF. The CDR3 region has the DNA TGTGCCAGCAGTTCGGACAGGAACACTGAAGCTTTCTTT. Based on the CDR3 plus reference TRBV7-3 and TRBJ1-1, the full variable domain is GAGVSQTPSNKVTEKGKYVELRCDPISGHTALYWYRQSLGQGPEFLIYFQGTGAADDSGLPNDRFFAVRPEGSVSTLKIQRTERGDSAVYLCASSSDRNTEAFFGQGTRLTVV.

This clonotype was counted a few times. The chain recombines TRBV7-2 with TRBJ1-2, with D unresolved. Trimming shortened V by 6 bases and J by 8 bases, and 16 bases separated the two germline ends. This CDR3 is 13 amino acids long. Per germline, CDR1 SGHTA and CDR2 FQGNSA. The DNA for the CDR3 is TGTGCCAGCAGTTTTGACACGTCGGAAGGCTACACCTTC. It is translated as CASSFDTSEGYTF.

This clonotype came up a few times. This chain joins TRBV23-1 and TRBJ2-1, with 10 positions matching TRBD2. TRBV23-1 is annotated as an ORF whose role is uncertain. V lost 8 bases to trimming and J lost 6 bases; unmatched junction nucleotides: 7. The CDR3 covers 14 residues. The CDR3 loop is CASRSLAGINEQFF. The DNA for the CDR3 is TGCGCCAGCCGTTCACTAGCGGGGATCAATGAGCAGTTCTTC.

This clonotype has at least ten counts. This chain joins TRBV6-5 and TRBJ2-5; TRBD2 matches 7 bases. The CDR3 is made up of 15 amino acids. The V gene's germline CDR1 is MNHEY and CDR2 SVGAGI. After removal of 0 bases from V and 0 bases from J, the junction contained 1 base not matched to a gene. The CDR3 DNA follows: TGTGCCAGCAGTTACTCCCTAGCGGACCAAGAGACCCAGTACTTC. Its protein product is CASSYSLADQETQYF.